This entry lists 17 T cell receptor beta chains sequenced from one sample in a study of blood T cell repertoires in COVID-19. Produced via immunoSEQ multiplex PCR; TCRdb's table is partial and in-frame only. The sample consists of some 250,000 clones, 80% to 90% of them appearing once. Sequencing was carried out using PBMCs or T cells enriched from blood (not recorded which). These receptors came from a woman in her forties or fifties who had recovered from COVID-19.

This clone showed up just once. The chain is built from TRBV27 and TRBJ2-7; perhaps TRBD2 as D (6 bases). Trimming shortened V by 6 bases and J by 0 bases, and 15 bases separated the two germline ends. Germline V gene data show CDR1 as MNHEY and CDR2 as SMNVEV (reference sequence). The length of the CDR3 is 15 residues. CDR3 in DNA: TGTGCCAGCAGATTCCGAGCGGGTCTCTCCTACGAGCAGTACTTC. Encoded protein: CASRFRAGLSYEQYF.

The chain is built from TRBV15 and TRBJ1-1; D is unclear. Per germline, CDR1 LNHNV and CDR2 YYDKDF (reference sequence). Trimming cost V 3 bases and J 3 bases, with 17 bases left between them. The CDR3 consists of 16 residues. The DNA of the CDR3 is TGTGCCACCAGCAGGGGTGTAGAGGGCTGGTACACTGAAGCTTTCTTT. This sequence encodes CATSRGVEGWYTEAFF.

The J gene is TRBJ1-1, the V gene TRBV18, with no clear D. CDR1 and CDR2 from the germline V gene are KGHSH and LQKENI. Trimming shortened V by 6 bases and J by 0 bases, and 8 bases separated the two germline ends. The CDR3 length is 13 residues. The DNA for the CDR3 is TGTGCCAGCTCGCCTACTTTGAACACTGAAGCTTTCTTT. This translates into CASSPTLNTEAFF.

The gene calls are TRBV5-4 and TRBJ1-5, with 9 bases aligning to TRBD1. CDR1 and CDR2 from the germline V gene are SGHNT and YYREEE (reference sequence). After removal of 3 bases from V and 7 bases from J, the junction contained 5 bases not matched to a gene. The CDR3 covers 14 residues. The CDR3 reads CASSSGTGSQPQHF. CDR3 bases: TGTGCCAGCAGCTCCGGGACAGGGAGCCAGCCCCAGCATTTT.

The gene calls are TRBV28 and TRBJ1-2, with D hard to call. Per the germline V gene, CDR1 is MDHEN and CDR2 is SYDVKM. The V gene lost 5 bases and the J gene lost 5 bases, with 18 bases spanning the gap. The length of the CDR3 is 15 residues. DNA for the CDR3: TGTGCCAGCAGTCGCCCGGCCCTCGGGGATTATGGCTACACCTTC. This translates into CASSRPALGDYGYTF.

On this clone itself: One end of the junction is discordant with germline, which a read error may explain. CDR3 in amino acids: CASSSAGTSGRPSYKQYF. DNA for the CDR3: TGCGCCAGCAGTTCAGCCGGGACTAGCGGGAGGCCATCCTACAAGCAGTACTTC. The chain uses TRBV5-1 and TRBJ2-7; 15 bases line up with TRBD2. This CDR3 region has 18 residues. CDR1 is SGHRS, CDR2 YFSETQ, per germline.

V and J are TRBV5-1 and TRBJ2-3; tentatively, D is TRBD1 (5 bases). V was clipped by 2 bases and J by 8 bases, with 21 bases between them. The CDR3 loop spans 16 amino acids. The germline V gene has CDR1 SGHRS and CDR2 YFSETQ. DNA for the CDR3: TGCGCCAGCAGCTTATCCTCACAGGCCACCCCGGGTACGCAGTATTTT. Translating gives CASSLSSQATPGTQYF.

The V and J genes are TRBV7-2 and TRBJ1-6, with a tentative D call TRBD1 (6 bases). CDR3 size: 15 residues. Trimming pared 5 bases from V and 7 bases from J, leaving 15 bases between. Germline V gene sequence: CDR1 SGHTA, CDR2 FQGNSA. This CDR3 is CASSPGGTLNSPLHF. The CDR3 region has the DNA TGTGCCAGCAGCCCCGGGGGGACACTGAATTCACCCCTCCACTTT.

The V gene is TRBV5-1, the J gene TRBJ1-5; D is unresolved. This CDR3 contains 14 residues. The V end was cut by 2 bases, the J end by 4 bases, with 10 bases between. Germline V gene lookup returns CDR1 SGHRS and CDR2 YFSETQ. The CDR3 DNA is TGCGCCAGCAGCTTCGGGGAACTTAATCAGCCCCAGCATTTT. Protein: CASSFGELNQPQHF.

The V and J genes are TRBV6-5 and TRBJ2-7; D remains unclear. Trimming took off 8 bases at V and 4 bases at J, with 6 bases between the two ends. The CDR3 has 10 amino acids. Germline V CDR1 and CDR2: MNHEY, SVGAGI. CDR3 DNA sequence: TGTGCCAGCTTCGGTTACGAGCAGTACTTC. It yields the protein CASFGYEQYF.

The V and J genes are TRBV4-1 and TRBJ1-3; D is unclear. Looked up from germline, CDR1 is MGHRA and CDR2 is YSYEKL. The V and J ends lost 3 bases and 2 bases respectively, with 11 bases between them. The CDR3 consists of 15 residues. CDR3 sequence reads: CASSQVSRTGNTIYF. CDR3 coding DNA: TGCGCCAGCAGCCAGGTCTCCAGGACTGGAAACACCATATATTTT.

V is TRBV11-2 and J is TRBJ2-7, with D possibly TRBD2 on 6 matching bases. Germline CDR1 SGHAT, CDR2 FQNNGV. V was clipped by 1 base and J by 3 bases, with 19 bases between them. The CDR3 totals 17 residues. The DNA of the CDR3 is TGTGCCAGCAGCTTAGGGGCCCGAGTAGGAGGGAGCTACGAGCAGTACTTC. It is translated as CASSLGARVGGSYEQYF. The full variable domain, completed using reference TRBV11-2 and TRBJ2-7, is EAGVAQSPRYKIIEKRQSVAFWCNPISGHATLYWYQQILGQGPKLLIQFQNNGVVDDSQLPKDRFSAERLKGVDSTLKIQPAKLEDSAVYLCASSLGARVGGSYEQYFGPGTRLTVT.

This rearrangement joins TRBV3-1 (or the pseudogene TRBV3-2) to TRBJ2-1, with D possibly matching TRBD2 (5 bases). The V gene's germline CDR1 is LGHDT and CDR2 YNNKEL (reference sequence). V lost 4 bases to trimming and J lost 0 bases, with 13 bases between them. The CDR3 sequence is 16 residues long. The CDR3 protein is CASSLLGLGSYNEQFF. Written as DNA, the CDR3 is TGTGCCAGCAGCCTACTAGGCTTAGGCTCCTACAATGAGCAGTTCTTC.

The chain uses TRBV2 and TRBJ1-2; D gene uncertain. The ends were cut back, 6 bases at V and 0 bases at J, with 14 bases in the middle. The CDR3 totals 15 residues. Germline V CDR1 and CDR2: SNHLY, FYNNEI. The CDR3 sequence is CASRLQAITNYGYTF. CDR3 sequence (DNA): TGTGCCAGCAGGCTGCAGGCCATAACTAACTATGGCTACACCTTC.

This sequence joins TRBV7-9 and TRBJ2-1; 7 bases fit TRBD2. The CDR3 length is 14 residues. Germline values: CDR1 SEHNR, CDR2 FQNEAQ (reference sequence). Trimming took 0 bases from V and 6 from J; bases not matched to a gene: 2. This chain's CDR3 is CASSLAGGPNEQFF. CDR3 nucleotide sequence: TGTGCCAGCAGCTTAGCGGGAGGGCCCAATGAGCAGTTCTTC.

This clone showed up just once. The chain recombines TRBV7-9 with TRBJ2-1; D gene uncertain. CDR3 length: 15 amino acids. Trimming took off 4 bases at V and 3 bases at J, with 13 bases between the two ends. Per germline, CDR1 SEHNR and CDR2 FQNEAQ (reference sequence). The CDR3 loop reads CASSSYLELYNEQFF. CDR3 sequence (DNA): TGTGCCAGCAGCTCTTACCTGGAGCTCTACAATGAGCAGTTCTTC.

The rearrangement uses TRBV19 and TRBJ2-1, with D possibly matching TRBD2 (5 bases). The V end was cut by 5 bases, the J end by 0 bases, with 20 bases between. CDR1 and CDR2 (germline): LNHDA, SQIVND (reference sequence). The CDR3 consists of 18 residues. CDR3 nucleotide sequence: TGTGCCAGTAGTGAGGGCCTAATAACATATGACTCCTACAATGAGCAGTTCTTC. This sequence encodes CASSEGLITYDSYNEQFF.